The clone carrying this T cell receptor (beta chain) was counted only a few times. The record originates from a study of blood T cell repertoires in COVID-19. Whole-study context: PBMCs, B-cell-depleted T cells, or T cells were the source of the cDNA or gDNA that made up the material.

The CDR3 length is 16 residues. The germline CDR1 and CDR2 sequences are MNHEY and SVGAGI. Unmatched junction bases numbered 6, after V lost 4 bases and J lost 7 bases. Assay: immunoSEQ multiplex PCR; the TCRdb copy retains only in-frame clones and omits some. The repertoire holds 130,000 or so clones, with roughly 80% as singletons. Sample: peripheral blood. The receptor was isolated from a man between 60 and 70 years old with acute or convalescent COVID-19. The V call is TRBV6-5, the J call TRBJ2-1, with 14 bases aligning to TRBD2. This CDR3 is CASSLRTSGRSNEQFF. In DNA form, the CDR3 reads TGTGCCAGCAGTTTGAGGACTAGCGGGAGGTCTAATGAGCAGTTCTTC.